The next 23 T cell receptor beta chains were all read from a single sample in a study of blood T cell repertoires in COVID-19. Generated by immunoSEQ multiplex PCR, the TCRdb table keeps only in-frame clones and is missing some. This sample has 35,000 to 50,000 clones; roughly 70% occur once, and the top ten carry 6.2%. The sequenced material came from peripheral blood. All receptors derive from an older man with acute or convalescent COVID-19.

The V and J genes are TRBV7-2 and TRBJ2-3, with D uncertain. V shed 5 bases and J shed 0 bases, with 12 bases lying between them. CDR1 is SGHTA and CDR2 is FQGNSA in the germline V gene. The CDR3 extends over 15 amino acids. The CDR3 bases are TGTGCCAGCAGCCCCCTACCAATTAGCACAGATACGCAGTATTTT. As protein: CASSPLPISTDTQYF.

V is TRBV7-8 and J is TRBJ1-1; 12 nucleotides match TRBD1. The CDR3 covers 17 residues. Germline trimming cut 1 base from V and 3 bases from J; bases unmatched to any gene: 6. Germline lookup yields CDR1 SGHVS and CDR2 FQNEAQ. The CDR3 here is CASSLEGTGGAYTEAFF. CDR3 coding DNA: TGTGCCAGCAGCTTAGAAGGGACAGGGGGCGCGTACACTGAAGCTTTCTTT.

The J gene is TRBJ1-2, the V gene TRBV3-1 (or the pseudogene TRBV3-2); unclear D gene. Germline CDR1 and CDR2: LGHDT and YNNKEL (reference sequence). Trimming removed 2 bases at V and 2 bases at J, with 3 bases between. The CDR3 spans 12 residues. This CDR3 reads CASSQSNYGYTF. For the CDR3, the DNA is TGTGCCAGCAGCCAATCGAACTATGGCTACACCTTC.

The rearrangement links TRBV12-3 or TRBV12-4 to TRBJ2-7; 8 bases align to TRBD1. The trim removed 6 bases at V and 6 bases at J, leaving 4 bases unmatched. The CDR3 loop spans 12 amino acids. CDR3 sequence reads: CASSNDRGEQYF. The CDR3 region has the DNA TGTGCCAGCAGCAACGACAGGGGCGAGCAGTACTTC.

The chain employs TRBV30 and TRBJ2-2, with 10 positions matching TRBD2. Germline lookup yields CDR1 GTSNPN and CDR2 SVGIG (reference sequence). The J segment lost 4 bases and the V segment lost 5 bases, leaving 4 bases of the junction unmatched. The CDR3 contains 14 residues. The DNA of the CDR3 is TGTGCCTGGGCCAGCGGGAGGGCCACCGGGGAGCTGTTTTTT. Translation gives CAWASGRATGELFF.

This chain uses TRBV11-2 with TRBJ2-5; D perhaps matches TRBD2 (5 bases). The length of the CDR3 is 16 residues. V lost 4 bases to trimming and J lost 2 bases, with 17 bases between them. Looked up from germline, CDR1 is SGHAT and CDR2 is FQNNGV. This CDR3 is CASSSPRWTFQETQYF. Written as DNA, the CDR3 is TGTGCCAGCAGCTCACCCCGATGGACTTTTCAAGAGACCCAGTACTTC. The entire variable domain, with the rest obtained from reference TRBV11-2 and TRBJ2-5, is as follows: EAGVAQSPRYKIIEKRQSVAFWCNPISGHATLYWYQQILGQGPKLLIQFQNNGVVDDSQLPKDRFSAERLKGVDSTLKIQPAKLEDSAVYLCASSSPRWTFQETQYFGPGTRLLVL.

The chain uses TRBV6-5 and TRBJ2-7, with D possibly TRBD2 on 5 matching bases. Germline V lookup: CDR1 MNHEY, CDR2 SVGAGI. Between the trimmed V and J ends, which lost 6 bases and 2 bases, there was a span of 14 bases. CDR3 length: 14 residues. Here the CDR3 DNA reads TGTGCCAGCAGCCGCCGGACTTGGACCTACGAGCAGTACTTC. This encodes CASSRRTWTYEQYF.

This clone has a handful of counts. One end of the junction does not line up with germline, which may come from a read error. The V call is TRBV7-7, the J call TRBJ2-3; 11 nucleotides agree with TRBD2. CDR3 length: 16 amino acids. CDR1 and CDR2 (germline): SSHAT, FNYEAQ (reference sequence). In nucleotides, the CDR3 is TGTGCTAGCAGCGAAGCGGTAGCGGGGGGGCTCGATACGCAGTATTTT. Translation: CASSEAVAGGLDTQYF.

This rearrangement joins TRBV5-6 to TRBJ1-2; D is possibly TRBD1 (6 bases). Germline assignment: CDR1 SGHDT and CDR2 YYEEEE. This CDR3 spans 14 amino acids. V shed 2 bases and J shed 3 bases, with 11 bases lying between them. CDR3 nucleotides: TGTGCCAGCAGCTTTCAGGGGATGGACTATGGCTACACCTTC. It is translated as CASSFQGMDYGYTF.

The chain carries TRBV9 and TRBJ1-2, with a tentative D call TRBD1 (5 bases). From germline, CDR1 is SGDLS and CDR2 YYNGEE. This CDR3 spans 13 amino acids. V dropped 0 bases and J dropped 7 bases, with 10 bases sitting between them. The chain's CDR3 is CASSVDGRGGYTF. The CDR3 nucleotides are TGTGCCAGCAGCGTAGATGGGAGGGGTGGCTACACCTTC.

By sample share, this clone is medium-sized. V is TRBV10-3 and J is TRBJ2-1; D perhaps matches TRBD1 (5 bases). Germline CDR1 reads ENHRY; CDR2 reads SYGVKD. Trimming stripped 4 bases from V and 6 bases from J, with 7 bases between. This CDR3 has 12 residues. CDR3 loop: CAISADSNEQFF. The CDR3 region has the DNA TGTGCCATCAGTGCCGACAGCAATGAGCAGTTCTTC.

The rearrangement uses TRBV7-2 and TRBJ1-4; D unclear. The CDR3 has 14 residues. Germline CDR1 SGHTA, CDR2 FQGNSA. The V end was cut by 1 base, the J end by 10 bases, with 13 bases between. CDR3 loop: CASSLERGTGKLFF. In DNA, the CDR3 is TGTGCCAGCAGCTTAGAGCGGGGAACCGGAAAACTGTTTTTT. The full variable domain, with the rest looked up from reference TRBV7-2 and TRBJ1-4, is GAGVSQSPSNKVTEKGKDVELRCDPISGHTALYWYRQSLGQGLEFLIYFQGNSAPDKSGLPSDRFSAERTGGSVSTLTIQRTQQEDSAVYLCASSLERGTGKLFFGSGTQLSVL.

This chain uses TRBV19 with TRBJ1-2; 7 nucleotides match TRBD1. CDR1 is LNHDA, CDR2 SQIVND, per germline (reference sequence). The ends lost 8 bases at V and 1 base at J; junction bases unmatched: 16. The CDR3 covers 17 residues. DNA of the CDR3: TGTGCCAGTGCCAGATTCGGGGCAGGGGGGAGTAACTATGGCTACACCTTC. Protein sequence: CASARFGAGGSNYGYTF.

V is TRBV6-5 and J is TRBJ2-7, with TRBD1 matching over 7 bases. The CDR3 length is 13 residues. The junction had 4 bases not matched to a gene; V was cut back by 6 bases and J by 2 bases. The V gene's germline CDR1 is MNHEY and CDR2 SVGAGI. The CDR3 sequence: CASRTGYAYEQYF. CDR3 nucleotides: TGTGCCAGCAGGACAGGGTACGCCTACGAGCAGTACTTC.

This rearrangement joins TRBV27 to TRBJ1-6, with D tentatively TRBD1 (6 bases). With 5 bases removed from V and 9 bases from J, the gap between germline ends came to 11 bases. The CDR3 extends over 13 amino acids. Germline CDR1 and CDR2: MNHEY and SMNVEV (reference sequence). The CDR3 region has the DNA TGTGCCAGCAGTGAGCAGGGGCGTTCACCCCTCCACTTT. Translating gives CASSEQGRSPLHF.

The chain is built from TRBV6-5 and TRBJ1-6; no clear D. V lost 7 bases to trimming and J lost 7 bases, with 8 bases between them. The germline V gene encodes CDR1 MNHEY and CDR2 SVGAGI. CDR3 size: 12 residues. The CDR3 DNA reads TGTGCCAGCACCCAGGCAAATTCACCCCTCCACTTT. This encodes CASTQANSPLHF.

This chain joins TRBV4-3 and TRBJ2-7; D gene unclear. Germline V CDR1 and CDR2: LGHNA, YSLEER. V was pared by 0 bases and J by 5 bases, with 8 bases between. The CDR3 has 13 residues. CDR3 sequence (DNA): TGCGCCAGCAGCCAAGATATGCAGGACGAGCAGTACTTC. Amino acid sequence: CASSQDMQDEQYF.

This clone has only a few counts. This chain uses TRBV5-8 with TRBJ2-4, with TRBD1 identical over 7 bases. The CDR3 consists of 16 residues. CDR1 is SGHTS, CDR2 YDEGEE, per germline. V trimming: 4 bases; J trimming: 8 bases; junction bases outside the gene matches: 15. DNA of the CDR3: TGTGCCAGCAGCGAGGGGACAGCTCGTCTTGGGGACATTCAGTACTTC. This gives the protein CASSEGTARLGDIQYF.

The rearrangement uses TRBV19 and TRBJ1-3; D remains ambiguous. This CDR3 spans 14 amino acids. The germline V gene has CDR1 LNHDA and CDR2 SQIVND (reference sequence). Between the trimmed V and J ends, which lost 1 base and 3 bases, there was a span of 7 bases. CDR3 in DNA: TGTGCCAGTAGTATAGGACTCAGTGGAAACACCATATATTTT. Its protein product is CASSIGLSGNTIYF.

The chain uses TRBV7-2 and TRBJ2-3; D not certain. The germline V and J ends were trimmed by 1 base and 1 base, with 6 bases remaining between them. CDR1 and CDR2 from the germline V gene are SGHTA and FQGNSA. The CDR3 extends over 14 amino acids. The CDR3 spells CASSLVSGTDTQYF. CDR3 DNA sequence: TGTGCCAGCAGCTTAGTAAGCGGCACAGATACGCAGTATTTT.

The CDR3 DNA reads TGTGCCAGCAGTGAAAACTTGTCGGTCGAGCAGTACTTC. It codes for CASSENLSVEQYF. V gene TRBV2 combines with J gene TRBJ2-7, with D hard to call. V dropped 2 bases and J dropped 6 bases, with 11 bases sitting between them. The CDR3 extends over 13 amino acids. The germline CDR1 and CDR2 sequences are SNHLY and FYNNEI.

This clone came up once. CDR3 DNA: TGTGCCAGTAACTCGGGACAGGGGAGTCAGCCCCAGCATTTT. Protein sequence: CASNSGQGSQPQHF. The chain is built from TRBV19 and TRBJ1-5; 10 bases agree with TRBD1. Unmatched junction bases numbered 6, after V lost 7 bases and J lost 6 bases. Germline loops: CDR1 LNHDA, CDR2 SQIVND (reference sequence). The CDR3 runs to 14 residues.

The V gene is TRBV7-2, the J gene TRBJ1-2, with a weak D call TRBD1 (6 bases). The CDR3 has 16 residues. Germline CDR1 reads SGHTA; CDR2 reads FQGNSA. V was trimmed by 1 base and J by 4 bases, leaving 16 bases between them. This CDR3 reads CASSLGRGGEGYGYTF. DNA of the CDR3: TGTGCCAGCAGCTTAGGCCGAGGGGGGGAGGGCTATGGCTACACCTTC.